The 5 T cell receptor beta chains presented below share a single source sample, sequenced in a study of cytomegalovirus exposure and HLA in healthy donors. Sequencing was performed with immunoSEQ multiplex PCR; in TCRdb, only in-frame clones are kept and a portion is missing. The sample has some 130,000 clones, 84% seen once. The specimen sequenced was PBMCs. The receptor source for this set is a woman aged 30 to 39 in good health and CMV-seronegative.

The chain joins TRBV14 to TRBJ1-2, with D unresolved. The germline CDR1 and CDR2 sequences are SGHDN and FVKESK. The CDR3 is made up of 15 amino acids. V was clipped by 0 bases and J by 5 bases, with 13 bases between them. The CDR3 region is CASSQDAGLGYGYTF. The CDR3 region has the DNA TGTGCCAGCAGCCAAGATGCGGGGTTGGGGTATGGCTACACCTTC.

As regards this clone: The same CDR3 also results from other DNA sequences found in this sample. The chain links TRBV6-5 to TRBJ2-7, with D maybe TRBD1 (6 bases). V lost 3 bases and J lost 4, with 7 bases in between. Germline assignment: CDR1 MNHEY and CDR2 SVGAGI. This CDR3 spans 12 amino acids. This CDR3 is CASSYTGYEQYF. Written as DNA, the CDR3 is TGTGCCAGCAGTTATACAGGGTACGAGCAGTACTTC.

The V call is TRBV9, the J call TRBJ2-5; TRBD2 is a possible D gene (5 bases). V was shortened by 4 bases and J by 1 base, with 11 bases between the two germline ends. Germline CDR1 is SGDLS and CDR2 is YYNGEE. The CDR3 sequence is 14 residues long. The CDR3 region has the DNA TGTGCCAGCAGCCCGGGGAGCCGCCAAGAGACCCAGTACTTC. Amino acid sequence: CASSPGSRQETQYF.

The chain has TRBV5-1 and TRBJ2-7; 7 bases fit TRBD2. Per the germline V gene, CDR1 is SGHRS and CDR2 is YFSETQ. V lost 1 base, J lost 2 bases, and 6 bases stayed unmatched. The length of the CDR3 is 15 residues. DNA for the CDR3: TGCGCCAGCAGCTTGTCAGGGCGGGGGACCTACGAGCAGTACTTC. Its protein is CASSLSGRGTYEQYF.

Here the CDR3 reads CASSSGSEAFF. The CDR3 bases are TGTGCCAGCTCATCAGGGTCTGAAGCTTTCTTT. The chain uses TRBV18 and TRBJ1-1, with D tentatively TRBD1 (5 bases). CDR1 is KGHSH, CDR2 LQKENI, per germline. The CDR3 totals 11 residues. The germline V and J ends were trimmed by 5 bases and 6 bases, with 7 bases remaining between them.